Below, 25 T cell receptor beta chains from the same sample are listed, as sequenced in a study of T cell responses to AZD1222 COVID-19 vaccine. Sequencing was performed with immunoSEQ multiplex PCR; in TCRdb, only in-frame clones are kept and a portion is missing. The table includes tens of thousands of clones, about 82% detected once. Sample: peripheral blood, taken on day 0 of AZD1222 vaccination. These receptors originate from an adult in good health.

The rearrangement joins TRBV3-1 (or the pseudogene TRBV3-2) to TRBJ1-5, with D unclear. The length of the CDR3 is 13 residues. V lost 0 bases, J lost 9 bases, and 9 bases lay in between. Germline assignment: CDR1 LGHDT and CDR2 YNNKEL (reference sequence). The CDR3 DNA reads TGTGCCAGCAGCCAAGATCCGATGGGGCCCCAGCATTTT. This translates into CASSQDPMGPQHF.

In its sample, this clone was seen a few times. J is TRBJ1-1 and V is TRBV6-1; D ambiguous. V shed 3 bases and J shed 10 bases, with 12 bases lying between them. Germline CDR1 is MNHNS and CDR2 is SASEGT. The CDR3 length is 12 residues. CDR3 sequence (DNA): TGTGCCAGCAGTGATGGGAAAGTGAGAGCTTTCTTT. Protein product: CASSDGKVRAFF.

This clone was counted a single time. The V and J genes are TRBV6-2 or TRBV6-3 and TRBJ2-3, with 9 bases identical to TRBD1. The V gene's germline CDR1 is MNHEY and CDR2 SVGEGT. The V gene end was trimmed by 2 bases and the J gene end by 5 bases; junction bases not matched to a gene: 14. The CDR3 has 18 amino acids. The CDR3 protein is CASSYPLTGTGFGDTQYF. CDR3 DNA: TGTGCCAGCAGTTACCCACTAACCGGGACAGGGTTCGGAGATACGCAGTATTTT.

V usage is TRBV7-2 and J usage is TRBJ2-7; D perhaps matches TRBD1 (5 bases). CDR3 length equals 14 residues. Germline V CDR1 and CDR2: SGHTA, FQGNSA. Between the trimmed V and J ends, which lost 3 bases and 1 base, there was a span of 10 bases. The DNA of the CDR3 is TGTGCCAGCAGCTTCGTCAGGGTTTCCTACGAGCAGTACTTC. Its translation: CASSFVRVSYEQYF.

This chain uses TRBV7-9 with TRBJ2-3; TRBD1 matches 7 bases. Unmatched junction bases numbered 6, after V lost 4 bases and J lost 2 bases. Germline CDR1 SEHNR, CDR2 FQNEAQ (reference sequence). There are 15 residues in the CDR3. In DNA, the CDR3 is TGTGCCAGCAGCTCACCGGGACAGAACACAGATACGCAGTATTTT. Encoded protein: CASSSPGQNTDTQYF.

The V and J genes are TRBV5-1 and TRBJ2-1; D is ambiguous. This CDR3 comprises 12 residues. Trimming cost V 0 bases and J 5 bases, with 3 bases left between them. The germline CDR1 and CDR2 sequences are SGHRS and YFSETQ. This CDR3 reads CASSLEDNEQFF. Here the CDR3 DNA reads TGCGCCAGCAGCTTGGAGGACAATGAGCAGTTCTTC.

The CDR3 loop reads CASSQDHRVGNQPQHF. CDR3 sequence (DNA): TGCGCCAGCAGCCAAGATCACAGGGTGGGCAATCAGCCCCAGCATTTT. This sequence joins TRBV4-3 and TRBJ1-5; TRBD1 might be the D (6 bases). Germline V gene sequence: CDR1 LGHNA, CDR2 YSLEER. V was trimmed by 0 bases and J by 2 bases, leaving 11 bases between them. The CDR3 contains 16 residues.

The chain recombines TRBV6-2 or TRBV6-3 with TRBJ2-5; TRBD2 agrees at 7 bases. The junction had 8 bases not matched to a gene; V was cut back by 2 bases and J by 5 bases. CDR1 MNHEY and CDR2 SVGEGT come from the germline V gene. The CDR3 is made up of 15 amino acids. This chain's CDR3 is CASSYGGRKSETQYF. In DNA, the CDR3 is TGTGCCAGCAGTTACGGCGGGAGAAAATCGGAGACCCAGTACTTC.

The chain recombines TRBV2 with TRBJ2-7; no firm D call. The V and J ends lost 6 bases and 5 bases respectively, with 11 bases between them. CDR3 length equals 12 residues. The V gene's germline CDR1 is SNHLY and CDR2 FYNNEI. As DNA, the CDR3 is TGTGCCAGCAGCTCGAGAGCCCACGAGCAGTACTTC. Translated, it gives CASSSRAHEQYF.

CDR3 protein: CASWIGPRTSGSRYNEQFF. Here the CDR3 DNA reads TGTGCCAGCTGGATCGGTCCTCGGACTAGCGGGAGTAGGTACAATGAGCAGTTCTTC. The chain employs TRBV7-9 and TRBJ2-1; 13 nucleotides match TRBD2. The CDR3 contains 19 residues. With 8 bases clipped from V and 4 bases from J, the junction kept 17 bases outside the gene matches. Germline-derived CDR1 and CDR2 are SEHNR and FQNEAQ (reference sequence).

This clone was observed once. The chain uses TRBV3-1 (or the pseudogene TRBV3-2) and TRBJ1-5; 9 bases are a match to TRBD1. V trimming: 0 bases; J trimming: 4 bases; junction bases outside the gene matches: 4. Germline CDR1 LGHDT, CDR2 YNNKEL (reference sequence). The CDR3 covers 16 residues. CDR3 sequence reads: CASSQDLGQGNQPQHF. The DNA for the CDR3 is TGTGCCAGCAGCCAAGATCTGGGACAGGGAAATCAGCCCCAGCATTTT.

The CDR3 spells CASSSYSGEFF. For the CDR3, the DNA is TGTGCCAGCAGCTCTTACTCGGGGGAGTTCTTC. This chain links TRBV11-2 with TRBJ2-1; TRBD2 might be the D (6 bases). The ends were cut back, 4 bases at V and 14 bases at J, with 12 bases in the middle. Germline V gene sequence: CDR1 SGHAT, CDR2 FQNNGV. There are 11 residues in the CDR3.

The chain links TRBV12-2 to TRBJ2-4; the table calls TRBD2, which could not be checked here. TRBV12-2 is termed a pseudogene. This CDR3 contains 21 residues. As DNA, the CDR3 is TGTGCAAGTCGCTTAGGATGGGACAATTTAAGAGCGGGACCGGGTAAAAACATTCAGTACTTC. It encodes CASRLGWDNLRAGPGKNIQYF.

The CDR3 nucleotides are TGTGCCATTAAAGCGGGGGACACAGATACGCAGTATTTT. It translates to CAIKAGDTDTQYF. The rearrangement joins TRBV10-3 to TRBJ2-3, with 8 bases fitting TRBD2. With 9 bases clipped from V and 2 bases from J, the junction kept 4 bases outside the gene matches. The germline V gene has CDR1 ENHRY and CDR2 SYGVKD. The CDR3 is made up of 13 amino acids.

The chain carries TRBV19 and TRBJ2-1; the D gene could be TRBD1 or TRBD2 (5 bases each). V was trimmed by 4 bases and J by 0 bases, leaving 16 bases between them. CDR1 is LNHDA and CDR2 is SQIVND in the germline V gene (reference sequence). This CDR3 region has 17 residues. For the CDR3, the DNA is TGTGCCAGTAGTAAGGTTTTGGGACCCAGCTCCTACAATGAGCAGTTCTTC. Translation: CASSKVLGPSSYNEQFF.

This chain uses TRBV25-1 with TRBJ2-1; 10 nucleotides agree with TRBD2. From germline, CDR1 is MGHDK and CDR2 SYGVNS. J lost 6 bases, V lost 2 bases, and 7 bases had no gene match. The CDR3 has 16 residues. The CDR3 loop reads CASSELLAGEANEQFF. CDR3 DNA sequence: TGTGCCAGCAGTGAACTCCTAGCGGGAGAGGCCAATGAGCAGTTCTTC.

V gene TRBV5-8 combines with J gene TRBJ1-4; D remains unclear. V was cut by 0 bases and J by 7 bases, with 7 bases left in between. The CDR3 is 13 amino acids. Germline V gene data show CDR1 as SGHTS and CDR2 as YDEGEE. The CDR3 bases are TGTGCCAGCAGCTTGGGCGCTCCTGAAAAACTGTTTTTT. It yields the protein CASSLGAPEKLFF. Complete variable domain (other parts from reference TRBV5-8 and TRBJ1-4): EAGVTQSPTHLIKTRGQQATLRCSPISGHTSVYWYQQALGLGLQFLLWYDEGEERNRGNFPPRFSGRQFPNYSSELNVNALELEDSALYLCASSLGAPEKLFFGSGTQLSVL.

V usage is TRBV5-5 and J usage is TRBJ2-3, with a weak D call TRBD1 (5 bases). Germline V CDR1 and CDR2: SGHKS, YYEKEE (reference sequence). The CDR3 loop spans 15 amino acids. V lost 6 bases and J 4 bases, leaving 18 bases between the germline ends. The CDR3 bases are TGTGCCAGCACCCCCGGCGTAGGGGTCGCAGATACGCAGTATTTT. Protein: CASTPGVGVADTQYF.

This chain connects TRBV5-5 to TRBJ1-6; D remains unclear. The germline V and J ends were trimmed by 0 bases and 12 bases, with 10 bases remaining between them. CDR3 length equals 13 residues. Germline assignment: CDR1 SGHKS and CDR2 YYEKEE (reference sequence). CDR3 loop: CASSLEGGKPLHF. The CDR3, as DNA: TGTGCCAGCAGCTTGGAAGGAGGTAAACCCCTCCACTTT.

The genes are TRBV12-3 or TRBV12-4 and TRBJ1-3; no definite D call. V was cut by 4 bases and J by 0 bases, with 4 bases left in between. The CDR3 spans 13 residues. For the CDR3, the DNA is TGTGCCAGCAGTTCGTTCTCTGGAAACACCATATATTTT. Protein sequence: CASSSFSGNTIYF.

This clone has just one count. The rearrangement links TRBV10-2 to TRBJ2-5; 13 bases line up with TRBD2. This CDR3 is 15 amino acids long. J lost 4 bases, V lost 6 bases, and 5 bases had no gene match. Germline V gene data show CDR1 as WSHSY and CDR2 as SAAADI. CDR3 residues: CASSTTSGRPETQYF. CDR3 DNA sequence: TGCGCCAGCAGCACGACTAGCGGGAGGCCAGAGACCCAGTACTTC.

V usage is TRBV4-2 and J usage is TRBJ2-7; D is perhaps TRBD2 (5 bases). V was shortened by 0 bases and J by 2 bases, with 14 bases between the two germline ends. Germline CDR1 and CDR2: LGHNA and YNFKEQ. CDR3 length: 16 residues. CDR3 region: CASSQDRLAETYEQYF. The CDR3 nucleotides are TGTGCCAGCAGCCAAGATAGGCTAGCCGAGACCTACGAGCAGTACTTC.

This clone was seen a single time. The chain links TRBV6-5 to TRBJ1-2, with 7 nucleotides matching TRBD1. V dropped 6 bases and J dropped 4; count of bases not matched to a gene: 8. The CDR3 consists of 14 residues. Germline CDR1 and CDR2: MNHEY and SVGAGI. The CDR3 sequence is CASSATGLSYGYTF. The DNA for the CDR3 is TGTGCCAGCAGCGCGACAGGGCTTAGCTATGGCTACACCTTC.

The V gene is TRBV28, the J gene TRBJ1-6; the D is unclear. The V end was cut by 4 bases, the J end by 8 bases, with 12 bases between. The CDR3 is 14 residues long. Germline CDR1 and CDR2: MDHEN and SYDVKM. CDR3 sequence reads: CASSSGLRDSPLHF. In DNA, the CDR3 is TGTGCCAGCAGTTCCGGACTGAGGGATTCACCCCTCCACTTT.

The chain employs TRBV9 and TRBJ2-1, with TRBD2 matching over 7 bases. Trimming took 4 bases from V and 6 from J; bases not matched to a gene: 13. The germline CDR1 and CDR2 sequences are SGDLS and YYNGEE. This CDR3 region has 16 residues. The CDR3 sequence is CASSPAGSGYTNEQFF. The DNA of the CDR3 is TGTGCCAGCAGCCCAGCGGGTAGCGGGTACACCAATGAGCAGTTCTTC.